The 27 T cell receptor beta chains below were found in one sample sequenced in a study of T cells after yellow fever vaccination. Each CDR3 protein is one row after TCRdb ran MiXCR on the 5' RACE reads. The sample has fewer than 450,000 distinct CDR3 sequences, roughly 10% seen once. The sample here was PBMCs, taken on the day of the first yellow fever vaccination. Every receptor here comes from a man aged 18 to 35 who received the YFV17D yellow fever vaccine.

The chain employs TRBV10-3 and TRBJ1-2; D not resolved. V was clipped by 6 bases and J by 1 base, with 15 bases between them. Germline values: CDR1 ENHRY, CDR2 SYGVKD. The CDR3 has 15 amino acids. This CDR3 is CAIRSGQDLNYGYTF. The DNA for the CDR3 is TGTGCCATCAGGAGCGGCCAGGACCTTAACTATGGCTACACCTTC.

This clonotype showed up many times. The chain carries TRBV7-2 and TRBJ2-7, with D tentatively TRBD1 (5 bases). The CDR3 is 14 amino acids. V dropped 0 bases and J dropped 5 bases, with 11 bases sitting between them. Germline CDR1 reads SGHTA; CDR2 reads FQGNSA. The CDR3 DNA follows: TGTGCCAGCAGCTTAGCGTCAGGGTTCCACGAGCAGTACTTC. It codes for CASSLASGFHEQYF.

This chain joins TRBV7-8 and TRBJ1-1; weak D call: TRBD1 (6 bases). The germline V and J ends were trimmed by 5 bases and 4 bases, with 17 bases remaining between them. The CDR3 length is 15 residues. Germline-derived CDR1 and CDR2 are SGHVS and FQNEAQ. The CDR3 here is CASSAWGGRGTEAFF. The CDR3, as DNA: TGTGCCAGCAGCGCATGGGGGGGGCGGGGCACTGAAGCTTTCTTT.

V is TRBV5-5 and J is TRBJ2-7; 9 positions match TRBD2. The CDR3 length is 15 residues. Losses at the gene ends were 3 bases for V and 9 bases for J; bases not matched to a gene: 13. The germline gives CDR1 SGHKS, CDR2 YYEKEE (reference sequence). CDR3 region: CASSWIAGETLGQYF. The DNA for the CDR3 is TGTGCCAGCAGCTGGATAGCGGGGGAGACACTGGGGCAGTACTTC. The whole variable domain, remainder taken from reference TRBV5-5 and TRBJ2-7, is DAGVTQSPTHLIKTRGQQVTLRCSPISGHKSVSWYQQVLGQGPQFIFQYYEKEERGRGNFPDRFSARQFPNYSSELNVNALLLGDSALYLCASSWIAGETLGQYFGPGTRLTVT.

This clonotype was counted only a few times. J is TRBJ2-2 and V is TRBV5-1, with D unresolved. Germline CDR1 reads SGHRS; CDR2 reads YFSETQ. The germline V and J ends were trimmed by 2 bases and 0 bases, with 8 bases remaining between them. CDR3 size: 15 residues. CDR3 loop: CASSLRRPNTGELFF. The CDR3 DNA reads as TGCGCCAGCAGCTTAAGACGGCCGAACACCGGGGAGCTGTTTTTT.

This clonotype was observed a few times. The rearrangement uses TRBV10-3 and TRBJ2-5, with D possibly being TRBD1 or TRBD2 (6 bases each). Germline CDR1 is ENHRY and CDR2 is SYGVKD. The CDR3 length is 16 residues. The V and J ends lost 1 base and 0 bases respectively, with 12 bases between them. In nucleotides, the CDR3 is TGTGCCATCAGTGAGTTTGGGGGGCTCAACCAAGAGACCCAGTACTTC. It encodes CAISEFGGLNQETQYF.

The V and J genes are TRBV4-1 and TRBJ1-5; D is unclear. CDR3 size: 15 residues. V was shortened by 8 bases and J by 0 bases, with 14 bases between the two germline ends. CDR1 and CDR2 (germline): MGHRA, YSYEKL. The CDR3 reads CASRAGEYSNQPQHF. CDR3 DNA sequence: TGCGCCAGCCGGGCAGGAGAATATAGCAATCAGCCCCAGCATTTT.

This clonotype showed up many times. The CDR3 protein is CATSPGVYNEQFF. The CDR3, as DNA: TGTGCCACCTCTCCAGGGGTCTACAATGAGCAGTTCTTC. V gene TRBV12-3 or TRBV12-4 combines with J gene TRBJ2-1, with D perhaps matching TRBD1 (6 bases). V was pared by 10 bases and J by 3 bases, with 13 bases between. There are 13 residues in the CDR3.

This chain uses TRBV11-2 with TRBJ1-4; D ambiguous. The ends were cut back, 7 bases at V and 0 bases at J, with 15 bases in the middle. Germline V gives CDR1 SGHAT, CDR2 FQNNGV. The length of the CDR3 is 16 residues. CDR3 amino acids: CASTALFVATNEKLFF. In DNA form, the CDR3 reads TGTGCCAGCACAGCCTTGTTTGTTGCAACTAATGAAAAACTGTTTTTT.

V is TRBV7-2 and J is TRBJ2-5; possible D gene TRBD2, 6 bases. Germline V gives CDR1 SGHTA, CDR2 FQGNSA. This CDR3 is 17 amino acids long. The germline V and J ends were trimmed by 5 bases and 4 bases, with 23 bases remaining between them. CDR3 region: CASSTRLGTPWGETQYF. CDR3 nucleotides: TGTGCCAGCAGCACCAGACTAGGGACCCCCTGGGGAGAGACCCAGTACTTC.

The chain combines TRBV7-2 with TRBJ2-3; D call uncertain. Germline V gives CDR1 SGHTA, CDR2 FQGNSA. This CDR3 has 14 residues. V lost 0 bases, J lost 6 bases, and 10 bases lay in between. The CDR3 coding sequence is TGTGCCAGCAGCTTAGCGGGTAGGGTGGATACGCAGTATTTT. It specifies CASSLAGRVDTQYF.

This clonotype was detected only a few times. V gene TRBV6-2 or TRBV6-3 combines with J gene TRBJ1-5; D is possibly TRBD1 (5 bases). V shed 3 bases and J shed 6 bases, with 18 bases lying between them. The CDR3 contains 16 residues. Looked up from germline, CDR1 is MNHEY and CDR2 is SVGEGT. CDR3 in DNA: TGTGCCAGCAGTTATAGGGCATGGGGCGCAGCTCAGCCCCAGCATTTT. This encodes CASSYRAWGAAQPQHF.

This clonotype turned up a few times. This chain links TRBV11-2 with TRBJ2-2; D is perhaps TRBD1 or TRBD2 (5 bases each). The CDR3 runs 17 residues. Trimming stripped 2 bases from V and 0 bases from J, with 13 bases between. Germline values: CDR1 SGHAT, CDR2 FQNNGV. CDR3 sequence (DNA): TGTGCCAGCAGCTTACCCCGGAGAGGGGCGAACACCGGGGAGCTGTTTTTT. Its protein is CASSLPRRGANTGELFF.

A few counts support this clonotype. The CDR3 sequence: CASSTTQETQYF. The CDR3, as DNA: TGTGCCAGCTCGACTACCCAAGAGACCCAGTACTTC. The chain combines TRBV2 with TRBJ2-5; D might be TRBD2 (5 bases). V lost 8 bases, J lost 1 base, and 8 bases lay in between. This CDR3 spans 12 amino acids. In germline, CDR1 is SNHLY, CDR2 FYNNEI.

There are a few counts of this clonotype. The chain couples TRBV24-1 to TRBJ2-1; 11 nucleotides line up with TRBD1. The CDR3 is made up of 13 amino acids. Trimming cost V 8 bases and J 8 bases; bases outside gene matches: 4. Germline V gene lookup returns CDR1 KGHDR and CDR2 SFDVKD. The CDR3 is CATTGQGAYEQFF. The CDR3 DNA reads as TGTGCCACCACTGGACAGGGGGCCTATGAGCAGTTCTTC.

In its sample, this clonotype was seen many times. The V call is TRBV28, the J call TRBJ2-2; TRBD1 or TRBD2 may be the D gene (5 bases each). The CDR3 sequence is 14 residues long. Germline loops: CDR1 MDHEN, CDR2 SYDVKM. V was trimmed by 2 bases and J by 6 bases, leaving 10 bases between them. Here the CDR3 reads CASSLPRDAGELFF. The CDR3 DNA sequence: TGTGCCAGCAGTTTACCCAGGGACGCCGGGGAGCTGTTTTTT.

CDR3 in amino acids: CASSLGDTGFEKLFF. The CDR3 region has the DNA TGCGCCAGCAGCTTGGGGGACACGGGTTTCGAAAAACTGTTTTTT. The chain carries TRBV5-1 and TRBJ1-4; D is perhaps TRBD1 (6 bases). The V and J ends lost 0 bases and 8 bases respectively, with 14 bases between them. Looked up from germline, CDR1 is SGHRS and CDR2 is YFSETQ. The CDR3 contains 15 residues.

V is TRBV12-3 or TRBV12-4 and J is TRBJ1-1; possible D gene TRBD1, 6 bases. Trimming took off 5 bases at V and 1 base at J, with 14 bases between the two ends. This CDR3 has 15 amino acids. For the CDR3, the DNA is TGTGCCAGCAGTCCTCGGACAGTCGGGAACACTGAAGCTTTCTTT. The encoded protein is CASSPRTVGNTEAFF.

In this sample, this clonotype turned up a few times. This sequence joins TRBV20-1 and TRBJ2-6; 8 bases fit TRBD1. Germline V gives CDR1 DFQATT, CDR2 SNEGSKA (reference sequence). V dropped 5 bases and J dropped 0; count of bases not matched to a gene: 9. This CDR3 has 17 residues. CDR3 region: CSAPSGTGPSGANVLTF. In nucleotides, the CDR3 is TGCAGTGCTCCCTCCGGGACAGGCCCCTCTGGGGCCAACGTCCTGACTTTC.

This clonotype was seen only a few times. As DNA, the CDR3 is TGTGCCAGCAGTGTAACCGGGAGACAAGAGACCCAGTACTTC. Protein: CASSVTGRQETQYF. The rearrangement links TRBV9 to TRBJ2-5, with D tentatively TRBD2 (6 bases). Deletions cut 5 bases from V and 2 bases from J, with 13 bases between. Looked up from germline, CDR1 is SGDLS and CDR2 is YYNGEE. This CDR3 comprises 14 residues.

This clonotype was seen a handful of times. The chain combines TRBV5-1 with TRBJ2-1; the match to TRBD2 covers 9 bases. V lost 3 bases, J lost 5 bases, and 6 bases stayed unmatched. In germline, CDR1 is SGHRS, CDR2 YFSETQ. The CDR3 covers 15 residues. CDR3 in DNA: TGCGCCAGCAGCTGGATGGTAGCGGGGGACAATGAGCAGTTCTTC. This sequence encodes CASSWMVAGDNEQFF.

This clonotype appeared a few times. V is TRBV2 and J is TRBJ1-1; the D is unclear. Looked up from germline, CDR1 is SNHLY and CDR2 is FYNNEI. Trimming removed 6 bases at V and 1 base at J, with 12 bases between. This CDR3 comprises 14 residues. CDR3: CASRLGPTNTEAFF. The CDR3 coding sequence is TGTGCCAGCAGGTTAGGGCCCACGAACACTGAAGCTTTCTTT.

The V call is TRBV5-4, the J call TRBJ1-1, with D unresolved. V lost 2 bases and J 5 bases, leaving 7 bases between the germline ends. This CDR3 has 12 amino acids. From germline, CDR1 is SGHNT and CDR2 YYREEE (reference sequence). CDR3 amino acids: CASSFKATEAFF. For the CDR3, the DNA is TGTGCCAGCAGCTTCAAGGCAACTGAAGCTTTCTTT.

About this clonotype: Germline and junction disagree at one end, which may indicate a read error. CDR3 coding DNA: TGTGCCAGCGGCTTGGGGACTTACACAGATACGCAGTATTTT. Translating gives CASGLGTYTDTQYF. The J gene is TRBJ2-3, the V gene TRBV5-8; D might be TRBD2 (6 bases). This CDR3 is 14 amino acids long. Looked up from germline, CDR1 is SGHTS and CDR2 is YDEGEE.

This clonotype was counted only a few times. This chain uses TRBV18 with TRBJ2-3, with 7 bases identical to TRBD2. CDR1 and CDR2 (germline): KGHSH, LQKENI. The V and J ends lost 3 bases and 8 bases, in that order; junction bases with no gene match: 17. CDR3 size: 17 residues. CDR3 coding DNA: TGTGCCAGCTCACCTGGGGCGGGACTACGCTTTAGTAGTACGCAGTATTTT. It encodes CASSPGAGLRFSSTQYF.

V usage is TRBV14 and J usage is TRBJ2-7; no clear D gene. This CDR3 contains 16 residues. The ends were cut back, 1 base at V and 2 bases at J, with 15 bases in the middle. In germline, CDR1 is SGHDN, CDR2 FVKESK. The CDR3 protein is CASSQVVATPAYEQYV. CDR3 nucleotide sequence: TGTGCCAGCAGCCAAGTGGTGGCAACCCCTGCCTACGAGCAGTACGTC.

This clonotype was seen a handful of times. The chain uses TRBV7-3 and TRBJ2-2; D is ambiguous. This CDR3 spans 13 amino acids. Germline V gives CDR1 SGHTA, CDR2 FQGTGA. Trimming left V 2 bases short and J 5 bases short, with 6 bases between. The CDR3 loop reads CASSLSVTGELFF. The CDR3 DNA is TGTGCCAGCAGCTTATCTGTGACCGGGGAGCTGTTTTTT.